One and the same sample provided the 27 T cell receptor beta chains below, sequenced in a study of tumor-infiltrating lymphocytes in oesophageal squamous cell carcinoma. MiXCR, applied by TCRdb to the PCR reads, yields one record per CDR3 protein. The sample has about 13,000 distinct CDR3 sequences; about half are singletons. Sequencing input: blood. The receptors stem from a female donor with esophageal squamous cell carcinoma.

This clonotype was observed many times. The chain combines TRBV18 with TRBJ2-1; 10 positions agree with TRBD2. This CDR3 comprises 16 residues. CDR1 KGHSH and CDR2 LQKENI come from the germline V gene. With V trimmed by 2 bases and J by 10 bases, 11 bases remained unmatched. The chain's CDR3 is CASSPGSLAGEGEQFF. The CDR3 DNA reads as TGTGCCAGCTCACCAGGGTCCCTAGCGGGAGAAGGGGAGCAGTTCTTC. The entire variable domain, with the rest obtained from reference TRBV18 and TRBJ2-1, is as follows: NAGVMQNPRHLVRRRGQEARLRCSPMKGHSHVYWYRQLPEEGLKFMVYLQKENIIDESGMPKERFSAEFPKEGPSILRIQQVVRGDSAAYFCASSPGSLAGEGEQFFGPGTRLTVL.

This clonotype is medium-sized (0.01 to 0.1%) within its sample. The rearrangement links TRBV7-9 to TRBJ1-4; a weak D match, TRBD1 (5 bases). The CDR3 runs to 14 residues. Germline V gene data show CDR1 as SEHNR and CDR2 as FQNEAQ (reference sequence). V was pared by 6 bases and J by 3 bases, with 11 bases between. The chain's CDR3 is CASSPGLSNEKLFF. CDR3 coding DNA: TGTGCCAGCAGTCCGGGACTGTCTAATGAAAAACTGTTTTTT. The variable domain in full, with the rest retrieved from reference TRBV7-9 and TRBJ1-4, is DTGVSQNPRHKITKRGQNVTFRCDPISEHNRLYWYRQTLGQGPEFLTYFQNEAQLEKSRLLSDRFSAERPKGSFSTLEIQRTEQGDSAMYLCASSPGLSNEKLFFGSGTQLSVL.

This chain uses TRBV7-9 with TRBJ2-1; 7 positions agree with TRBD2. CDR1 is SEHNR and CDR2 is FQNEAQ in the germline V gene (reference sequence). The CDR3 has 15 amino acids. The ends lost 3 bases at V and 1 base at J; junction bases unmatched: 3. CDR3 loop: CASSFSSGSYNEQFF. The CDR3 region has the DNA TGTGCCAGCAGCTTTAGTAGCGGGTCCTACAATGAGCAGTTCTTC. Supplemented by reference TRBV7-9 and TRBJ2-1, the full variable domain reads DTGVSQNPRHKITKRGQNVTFRCDPISEHNRLYWYRQTLGQGPEFLTYFQNEAQLEKSRLLSDRFSAERPKGSFSTLEIQRTEQGDSAMYLCASSFSSGSYNEQFFGPGTRLTVL.

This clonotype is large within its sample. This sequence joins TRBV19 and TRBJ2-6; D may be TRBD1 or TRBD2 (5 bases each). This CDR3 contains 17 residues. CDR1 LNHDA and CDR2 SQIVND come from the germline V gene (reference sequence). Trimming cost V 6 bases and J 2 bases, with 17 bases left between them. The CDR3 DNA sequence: TGTGCCAGTAGCAGGGACGGCCTAGGGGCTGGGGCCAACGTCCTGACTTTC. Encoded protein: CASSRDGLGAGANVLTF.

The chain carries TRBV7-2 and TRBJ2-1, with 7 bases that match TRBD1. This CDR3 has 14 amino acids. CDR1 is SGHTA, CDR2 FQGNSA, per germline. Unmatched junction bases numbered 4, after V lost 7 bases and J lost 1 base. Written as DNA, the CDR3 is TGTGCCAGCACCCCGGGACAGTCCTACAATGAGCAGTTCTTC. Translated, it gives CASTPGQSYNEQFF.

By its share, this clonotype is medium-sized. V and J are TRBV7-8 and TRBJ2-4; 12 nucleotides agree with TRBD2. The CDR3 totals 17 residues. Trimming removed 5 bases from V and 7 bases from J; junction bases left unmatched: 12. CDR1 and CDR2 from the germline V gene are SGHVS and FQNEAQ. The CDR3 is CASSNPGLAGFDNIQYF. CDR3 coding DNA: TGTGCCAGCAGCAATCCGGGACTAGCGGGTTTCGATAACATTCAGTACTTC.

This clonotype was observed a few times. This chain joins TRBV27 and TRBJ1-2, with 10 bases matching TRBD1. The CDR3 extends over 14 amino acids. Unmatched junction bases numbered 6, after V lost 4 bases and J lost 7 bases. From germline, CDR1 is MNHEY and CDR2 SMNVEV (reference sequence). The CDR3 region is CASSSGTGAGGYTF. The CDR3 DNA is TGTGCCAGCAGTTCCGGGACAGGGGCGGGTGGCTACACCTTC.

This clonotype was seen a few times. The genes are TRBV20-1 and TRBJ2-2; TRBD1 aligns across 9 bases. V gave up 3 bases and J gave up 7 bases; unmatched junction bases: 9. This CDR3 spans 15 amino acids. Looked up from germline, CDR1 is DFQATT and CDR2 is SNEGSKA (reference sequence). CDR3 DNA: TGCAGTGCTAGGAAGAGGACAGGGGCGAGCGGGGAGCTGTTTTTT. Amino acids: CSARKRTGASGELFF.

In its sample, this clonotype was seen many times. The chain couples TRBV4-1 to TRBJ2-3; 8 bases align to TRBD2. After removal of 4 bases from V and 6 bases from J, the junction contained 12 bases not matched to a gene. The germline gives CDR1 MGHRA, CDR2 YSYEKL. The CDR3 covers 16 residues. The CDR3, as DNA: TGCGCCAGCAGCCTCGAGACCGGGACTAGAGCGGATACGCAGTATTTT. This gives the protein CASSLETGTRADTQYF.

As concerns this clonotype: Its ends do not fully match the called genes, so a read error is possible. In DNA form, the CDR3 reads TGTGCCACTCACCGGGACAGGCTGCATAATTCACCCCTCCACTTC. This gives the protein CATHRDRLHNSPLHF. The V gene is TRBV7-8, the J gene TRBJ2-1, with TRBD1 identical over 8 bases. Germline loops: CDR1 SGHVS, CDR2 FQNEAQ. This CDR3 is built from 15 residues. Full variable domain (missing parts from reference TRBV7-8 and TRBJ2-1): GAGVSQSPRYKVAKRGQDVALRCDPISGHVSLFWYQQALGQGPEFLTYFQNEAQLDKSGLPSDRFFAERPEGSVSTLKIQRTQQEDSAVYLCATHRDRLHNSPLHFGPGTRLTVL.

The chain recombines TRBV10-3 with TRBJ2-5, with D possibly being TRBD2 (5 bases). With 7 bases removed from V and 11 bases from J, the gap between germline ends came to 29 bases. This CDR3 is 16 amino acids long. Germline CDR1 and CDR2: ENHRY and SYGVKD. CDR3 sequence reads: CAITVGLSGGTDTQYF. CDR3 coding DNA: TGTGCCATCACCGTCGGACTCTCAGGAGGCACAGATACGCAGTACTTC.

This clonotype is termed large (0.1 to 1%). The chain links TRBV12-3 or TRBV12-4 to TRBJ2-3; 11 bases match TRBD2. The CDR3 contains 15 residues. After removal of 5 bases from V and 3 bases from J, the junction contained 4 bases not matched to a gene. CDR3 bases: TGTGCCAGCAGTCCTAGCGGGAGGAAGACAGATACGCAGTATTTT. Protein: CASSPSGRKTDTQYF.

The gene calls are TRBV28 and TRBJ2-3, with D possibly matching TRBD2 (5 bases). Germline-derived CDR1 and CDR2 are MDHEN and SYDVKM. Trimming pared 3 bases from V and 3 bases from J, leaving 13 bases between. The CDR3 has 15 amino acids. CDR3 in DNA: TGTGCCAGCAGTTTCCCTAGCCCTGGAACAGATACGCAGTATTTT. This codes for CASSFPSPGTDTQYF.

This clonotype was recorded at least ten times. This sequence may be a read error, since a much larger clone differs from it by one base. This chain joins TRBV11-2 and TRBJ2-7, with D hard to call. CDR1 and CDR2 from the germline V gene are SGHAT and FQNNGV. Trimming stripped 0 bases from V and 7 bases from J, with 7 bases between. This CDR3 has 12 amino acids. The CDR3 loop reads CASSLEYNEQYF. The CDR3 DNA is TGTGCCAGCAGCTTAGAGTACAATGAGCAGTACTTC.

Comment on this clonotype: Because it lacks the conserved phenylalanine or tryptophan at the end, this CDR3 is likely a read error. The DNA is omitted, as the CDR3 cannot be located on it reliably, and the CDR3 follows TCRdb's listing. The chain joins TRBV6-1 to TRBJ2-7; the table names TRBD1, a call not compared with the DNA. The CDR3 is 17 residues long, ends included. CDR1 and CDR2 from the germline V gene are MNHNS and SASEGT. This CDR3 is CASRPQGNGNYGYTFGS.

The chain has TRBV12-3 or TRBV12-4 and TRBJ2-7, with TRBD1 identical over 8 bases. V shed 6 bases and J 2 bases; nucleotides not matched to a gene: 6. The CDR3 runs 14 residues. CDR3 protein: CASRGRDRTYEQYF. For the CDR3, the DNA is TGTGCCAGCAGGGGCCGGGACAGGACCTACGAGCAGTACTTC.

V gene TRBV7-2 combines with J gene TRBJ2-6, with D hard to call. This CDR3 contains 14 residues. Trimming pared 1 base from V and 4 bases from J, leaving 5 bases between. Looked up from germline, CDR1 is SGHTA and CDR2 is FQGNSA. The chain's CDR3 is CASSLGQGANVLTF. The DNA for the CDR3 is TGTGCCAGCAGCTTAGGGCAGGGGGCCAACGTCCTGACTTTC.

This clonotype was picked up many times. CDR3 loop: CASGLQGSSYEQYF. Written as DNA, the CDR3 is TGTGCTAGTGGCCTACAGGGAAGCTCCTACGAGCAGTACTTC. This rearrangement joins TRBV12-5 to TRBJ2-7; D possibly corresponds to TRBD1 (6 bases). CDR3 length: 14 amino acids. Germline V lookup: CDR1 LGHNT, CDR2 FRNRAP. Trimming pared 6 bases from V and 0 bases from J, leaving 12 bases between.

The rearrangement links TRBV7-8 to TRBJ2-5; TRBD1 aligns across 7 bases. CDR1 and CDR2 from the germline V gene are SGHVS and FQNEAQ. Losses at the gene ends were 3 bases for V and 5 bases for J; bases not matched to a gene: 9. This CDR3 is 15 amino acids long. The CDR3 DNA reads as TGTGCCAGCAGCTTGCGACAGGGACCCTCCGAGACCCAGTACTTC. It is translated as CASSLRQGPSETQYF.

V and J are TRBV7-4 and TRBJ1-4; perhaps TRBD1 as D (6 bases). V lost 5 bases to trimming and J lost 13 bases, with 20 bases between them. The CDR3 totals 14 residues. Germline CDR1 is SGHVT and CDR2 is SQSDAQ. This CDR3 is CASSDVGNRGGLFF. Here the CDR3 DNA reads TGTGCCAGCAGCGACGTCGGTAATAGGGGGGGACTGTTTTTT.

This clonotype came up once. CDR3 in amino acids: CASSGNSSGRRSYEQYF. As DNA, the CDR3 is TGCGCCAGCAGTGGGAATTCAAGCGGGCGCCGATCCTACGAGCAGTACTTC. The chain is built from TRBV10-2 and TRBJ2-7, with D possibly matching TRBD2 (6 bases). Trimming removed 4 bases from V and 1 base from J, with 20 bases in between. Germline V gene lookup returns CDR1 WSHSY and CDR2 SAAADI. The CDR3 has 17 residues.

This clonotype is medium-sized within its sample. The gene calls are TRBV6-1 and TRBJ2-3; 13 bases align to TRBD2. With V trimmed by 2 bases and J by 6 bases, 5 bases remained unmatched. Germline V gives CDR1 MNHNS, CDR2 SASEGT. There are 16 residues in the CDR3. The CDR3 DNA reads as TGTGCCAGCAGTGAAATATTACTAGCGGGGGGGGATACGCAGTATTTT. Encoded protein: CASSEILLAGGDTQYF.

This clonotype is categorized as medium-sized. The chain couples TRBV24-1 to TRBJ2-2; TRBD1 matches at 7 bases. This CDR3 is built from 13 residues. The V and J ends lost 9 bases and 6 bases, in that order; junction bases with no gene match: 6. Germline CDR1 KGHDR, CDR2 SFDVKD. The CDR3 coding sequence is TGTGCCACCGAACAGGGGAGCCCCGGGGAGCTGTTTTTT. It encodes CATEQGSPGELFF.

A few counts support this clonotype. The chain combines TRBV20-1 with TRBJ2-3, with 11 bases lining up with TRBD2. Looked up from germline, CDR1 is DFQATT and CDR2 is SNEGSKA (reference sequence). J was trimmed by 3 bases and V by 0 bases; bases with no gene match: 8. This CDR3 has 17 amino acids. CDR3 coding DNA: TGCAGTGCTAGAGATAGCGGGAGGGCCGTTAGGACAGATACGCAGTATTTT. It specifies CSARDSGRAVRTDTQYF.

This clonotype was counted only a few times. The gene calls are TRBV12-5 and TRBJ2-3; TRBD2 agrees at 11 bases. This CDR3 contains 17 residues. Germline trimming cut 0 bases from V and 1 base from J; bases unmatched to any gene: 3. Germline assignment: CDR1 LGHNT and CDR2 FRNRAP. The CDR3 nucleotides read TGTGCTAGTGGTTTGGTTCTAGCGGGGGGCCGCACAGATACGCAGTATTTT. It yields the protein CASGLVLAGGRTDTQYF. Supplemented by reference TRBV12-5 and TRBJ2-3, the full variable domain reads DARVTQTPRHKVTEMGQEVTMRCQPILGHNTVFWYRQTMMQGLELLAYFRNRAPLDDSGMPKDRFSAEMPDATLATLKIQPSEPRDSAVYFCASGLVLAGGRTDTQYFGPGTRLTVL.

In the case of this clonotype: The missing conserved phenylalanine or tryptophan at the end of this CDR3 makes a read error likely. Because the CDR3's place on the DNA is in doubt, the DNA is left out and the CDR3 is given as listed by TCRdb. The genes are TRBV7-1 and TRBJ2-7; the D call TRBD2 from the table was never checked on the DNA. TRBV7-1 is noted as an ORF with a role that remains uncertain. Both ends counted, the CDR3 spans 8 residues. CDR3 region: CAGSPNRG.

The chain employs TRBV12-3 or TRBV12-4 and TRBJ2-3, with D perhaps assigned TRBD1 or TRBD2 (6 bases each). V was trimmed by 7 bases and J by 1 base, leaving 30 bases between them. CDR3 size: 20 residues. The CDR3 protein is CASIPGYGGGSSSGTDTQYF. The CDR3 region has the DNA TGTGCCAGCATTCCGGGTTACGGAGGGGGGTCGTCATCTGGCACAGATACGCAGTATTTT.